This TCR beta chain was sequenced for a study of T cell responses to AZD1222 COVID-19 vaccine. Using immunoSEQ multiplex PCR, the repertoire was profiled, and TCRdb retains in-frame clones only, with some absent. The table lists around 140,000 clones, approximately 91% of them singletons. Overall study findings and caveats: The reported proportion of spike-specific TCRs targeting unmutated variant regions was nearly half. Spike-specific TCR depth and breadth grew after two AZD1222 doses. The donor cohort was predominantly white British with a female majority, and clonal diversity may have been underestimated. Dominant at 160-218 and 743-854, vaccine-associated CD4 TCRs also spanned spike.

With regard to this clone: Its target is unknown.

The V end lost 1 base, the J end lost 6 bases, and 12 bases lay between the germline ends. CDR3 size: 14 residues. From germline, CDR1 is SGHAT and CDR2 FQNNGV. The clonotype comes from an adult who received the MenACWY meningococcal vaccine as a control. The chain combines TRBV11-2 with TRBJ1-1; D gene uncertain. The sequences come from peripheral blood, collected 28 days after the second dose of the MenACWY control vaccine. CDR3 region: CASSLGPWEAEAFF. The DNA of the CDR3 is TGTGCCAGCAGCTTAGGCCCCTGGGAGGCTGAAGCTTTCTTT.